The 14 T cell receptor beta chains given below trace back to one sample, sequenced in a study of patients and donors after allogeneic stem cell transplantation. From the RT-PCR reads, TCRdb called clonotypes with MiXCR, one entry per CDR3 protein. The sample lists about 230,000 distinct CDR3 sequences; roughly an eighth were seen once. Source material: blood, either unsorted or a sorted T cell fraction (not recorded which). These receptor sequences come from a human donor who was either an allogeneic HSCT recipient or a stem cell or donor lymphocyte infusion donor (not recorded which). It is not recorded whose cells these are; they may come from a transplant donor.

This clonotype showed up many times. J is TRBJ2-2 and V is TRBV4-3; D gene unclear. CDR1 and CDR2 from the germline V gene are LGHNA and YSLEER. This CDR3 has 14 amino acids. V lost 1 base, J lost 2 bases, and 5 bases lay in between. CDR3 in DNA: TGCGCCAGCAGCCAAGGTCATAACACCGGGGAGCTGTTTTTT. It encodes CASSQGHNTGELFF.

This clonotype was observed a handful of times. The rearrangement links TRBV14 to TRBJ1-1; D is uncertain. Germline CDR1 is SGHDN and CDR2 is FVKESK. With 4 bases removed from V and 0 bases from J, the gap between germline ends came to 15 bases. The CDR3 length is 16 residues. The CDR3 here is CASSRLSAVMNTEAFF. The CDR3 region has the DNA TGTGCCAGCAGCCGCCTATCCGCGGTGATGAACACTGAAGCTTTCTTT.

There are a few counts of this clonotype. The rearrangement links TRBV5-1 to TRBJ1-5; maybe TRBD1 (6 bases). Trimming took off 0 bases at V and 5 bases at J, with 12 bases between the two ends. The CDR3 totals 15 residues. The germline gives CDR1 SGHRS, CDR2 YFSETQ. This CDR3 is CASSLDSGDDQPQHF. The DNA of the CDR3 is TGCGCCAGCAGCTTGGATTCAGGGGACGATCAGCCCCAGCATTTT.

The V call is TRBV15, the J call TRBJ2-5, with D tentatively TRBD1 (6 bases). Looked up from germline, CDR1 is LNHNV and CDR2 is YYDKDF (reference sequence). This CDR3 is 15 amino acids long. Trimming took off 0 bases at V and 5 bases at J, with 13 bases between the two ends. The DNA for the CDR3 is TGTGCCACCAGCAGAGATTGGGGGCTGGGGGAGACCCAGTACTTC. Protein: CATSRDWGLGETQYF.

This clonotype has a handful of counts. This chain uses TRBV30 with TRBJ2-6, with a possible D match to TRBD1 (5 bases). V lost 3 bases and J lost 2, with 14 bases in between. Germline lookup yields CDR1 GTSNPN and CDR2 SVGIG (reference sequence). There are 16 residues in the CDR3. The CDR3 region is CAWRAQGKAGANVLTF. The CDR3 DNA sequence: TGTGCCTGGAGAGCTCAGGGAAAGGCTGGGGCCAACGTCCTGACTTTC.

This clonotype has more than one count but fewer than ten. The CDR3 nucleotides read TGCGCCAGCAGCCCACAGGGGGGGAATAATGAAAAACTGTTTTTT. The encoded protein is CASSPQGGNNEKLFF. The chain combines TRBV4-3 with TRBJ1-4; TRBD1 matches at 8 bases. CDR1 and CDR2 (germline): LGHNA, YSLEER. The CDR3 extends over 15 amino acids. Trimming took 4 bases from V and 4 from J; bases not matched to a gene: 5.

This rearrangement joins TRBV24-1 to TRBJ2-2; 10 bases are a match to TRBD1. This CDR3 comprises 16 residues. With V trimmed by 3 bases and J by 3 bases, 3 bases remained unmatched. Per germline, CDR1 KGHDR and CDR2 SFDVKD. Here the CDR3 DNA reads TGTGCCACCAGTGATCCGGGACAGGGGCACACCGGGGAGCTGTTTTTT. Protein: CATSDPGQGHTGELFF.

This clonotype was seen many times. The CDR3 DNA follows: TGTGCCAGCAGTCCGACCGGGACAGTTACGATACAGCCCCAGCATTTT. Translation gives CASSPTGTVTIQPQHF. The rearrangement links TRBV12-3 or TRBV12-4 to TRBJ1-5; 7 bases are a match to TRBD1. Losses at the gene ends were 5 bases for V and 7 bases for J; bases not matched to a gene: 14. This CDR3 has 16 amino acids.

The gene calls are TRBV5-6 and TRBJ1-2; no reliable D call. CDR1 SGHDT and CDR2 YYEEEE come from the germline V gene. Trimming stripped 0 bases from V and 0 bases from J, with 9 bases between. This CDR3 has 15 residues. The CDR3 loop is CASSLEVGTNYGYTF. The CDR3 region has the DNA TGTGCCAGCAGCTTGGAAGTCGGAACTAACTATGGCTACACCTTC.

The CDR3 protein is CASKAGGDNSPLHF. The CDR3, as DNA: TGCGCCAGTAAGGCCGGGGGCGATAATTCACCCCTCCACTTT. The chain recombines TRBV5-1 with TRBJ1-6; the D gene is possibly TRBD1 (6 bases). Germline lookup yields CDR1 SGHRS and CDR2 YFSETQ. The CDR3 runs to 14 residues. Trimming took 8 bases from V and 5 from J, leaving 14 bases between them. Using reference TRBV5-1 and TRBJ1-6 for the parts outside the CDR3, the full variable domain is KAGVTQTPRYLIKTRGQQVTLSCSPISGHRSVSWYQQTPGQGLQFLFEYFSETQRNKGNFPGRFSGRQFSNSRSEMNVSTLELGDSALYLCASKAGGDNSPLHFGNGTRLTVT.

The chain carries TRBV5-1 and TRBJ1-1; 7 positions match TRBD1. This CDR3 region has 14 residues. V was clipped by 4 bases and J by 6 bases; unmatched bases: 9. The germline CDR1 and CDR2 sequences are SGHRS and YFSETQ. The CDR3 loop reads CASSLGQEGSEAFF. CDR3 in DNA: TGCGCCAGCAGCCTAGGACAGGAGGGGTCTGAAGCTTTCTTT.

The chain carries TRBV5-4 and TRBJ1-2; D is perhaps TRBD1 (5 bases). Per the germline V gene, CDR1 is SGHNT and CDR2 is YYREEE (reference sequence). Trimming took off 3 bases at V and 3 bases at J, with 15 bases between the two ends. The CDR3 spans 15 residues. The CDR3 region is CASSSRRGTDYGYTF. CDR3 nucleotide sequence: TGTGCCAGCAGCTCCCGAAGGGGCACGGACTATGGCTACACCTTC.

This clonotype has a count of ten or more. The chain carries TRBV7-2 and TRBJ1-5; D gene uncertain. V was cut by 1 base and J by 2 bases, with 12 bases left in between. Germline CDR1 SGHTA, CDR2 FQGNSA. The CDR3 extends over 16 amino acids. CDR3 nucleotides: TGTGCCAGCAGCTTAGTGGCGGGTAGGGGCAATCAGCCCCAGCATTTT. It specifies CASSLVAGRGNQPQHF.

This chain connects TRBV5-1 to TRBJ1-2; D is possibly TRBD1 (6 bases). The germline CDR1 and CDR2 sequences are SGHRS and YFSETQ. There are 14 residues in the CDR3. Trimming pared 1 base from V and 7 bases from J, leaving 14 bases between. In DNA form, the CDR3 reads TGCGCCAGCAGCTTGTATCAGGGGCAAGGTGGCTACACCTTC. Protein: CASSLYQGQGGYTF.